The 21 T cell receptor beta chains reported below all come from one sample, sequenced in a study of beta chain features in type 1 diabetes. Study-wide findings and caveats: Researchers report that Type 1 diabetes patients had moderately but significantly shorter TCRB CDR3s across all four CD4+ subsets.

No antigens are known for them. cDNA synthesis used the whole RNA isolate, giving expressed TCRB sequences. The method was immunoSEQ multiplex PCR; TCRdb's version includes in-frame clones alone and lacks a portion of them. The sample has around 710,000 clones, around 12% seen once. The sequencing sample was made of naive CD4+ T cells from blood. These receptors all come from a man aged 25 to 45 with type 1 diabetes.

This clone turned up a few times. This chain uses TRBV5-4 with TRBJ2-1, with TRBD1 identical over 8 bases. The CDR3 extends over 14 amino acids. Germline values: CDR1 SGHNT, CDR2 YYREEE (reference sequence). Trimming at V came to 2 bases and at J to 7 bases, leaving 5 bases not matched to a gene. This chain's CDR3 is CASSFPGQVNEQFF. The CDR3 DNA sequence: TGTGCCAGCAGCTTCCCGGGACAGGTTAATGAGCAGTTCTTC.

This clone was picked up a small number of times. The V gene is TRBV18, the J gene TRBJ1-4; D unresolved. The germline CDR1 and CDR2 sequences are KGHSH and LQKENI. The CDR3 has 14 amino acids. V lost 4 bases to trimming and J lost 4 bases, with 10 bases between them. This chain's CDR3 is CASSRGSRNEKLFF. The CDR3 region has the DNA TGTGCCAGCTCACGAGGCAGCCGTAATGAAAAACTGTTTTTT.

The chain couples TRBV9 to TRBJ2-2, with 7 bases fitting TRBD1. The CDR3 loop spans 14 amino acids. The V gene's germline CDR1 is SGDLS and CDR2 YYNGEE. V was clipped by 2 bases and J by 7 bases; unmatched bases: 5. CDR3 loop: CASSVTGSGGELFF. The CDR3 DNA sequence: TGTGCCAGCAGCGTGACAGGGAGCGGCGGGGAGCTGTTTTTT.

This clone was seen a handful of times. The V gene is TRBV6-1, the J gene TRBJ1-4; D remains ambiguous. Germline CDR1 MNHNS, CDR2 SASEGT. Between the trimmed V and J ends, which lost 2 bases and 5 bases, there was a span of 12 bases. The CDR3 runs to 15 residues. CDR3 region: CASSEWQNKNEKLFF. The CDR3 DNA sequence: TGTGCCAGCAGTGAATGGCAGAATAAGAATGAAAAACTGTTTTTT.

The sample holds a few counts of this clone. V is TRBV5-1 and J is TRBJ2-5, with 8 bases fitting TRBD2. Germline CDR1 is SGHRS and CDR2 is YFSETQ. With V trimmed by 5 bases and J by 4 bases, 7 bases remained unmatched. This CDR3 spans 14 amino acids. CDR3 region: CASRVGTSGETQYF. The CDR3 DNA follows: TGCGCCAGCAGGGTGGGGACTAGTGGAGAGACCCAGTACTTC.

The chain employs TRBV25-1 and TRBJ2-5, with D possibly matching TRBD2 (6 bases). The CDR3 totals 17 residues. CDR1 and CDR2 (germline): MGHDK, SYGVNS. The ends were cut back, 2 bases at V and 3 bases at J, with 19 bases in the middle. The CDR3 spells CASSEAHGGAIEETQYF. The CDR3 nucleotides read TGTGCCAGCAGTGAAGCCCACGGCGGGGCAATAGAAGAGACCCAGTACTTC.

This clone has just a few counts. This rearrangement joins TRBV6-6 to TRBJ2-5, with D unresolved. CDR1 and CDR2 from the germline V gene are MNHNY and SVGAGI (reference sequence). This CDR3 has 14 residues. V lost 6 bases and J lost 0, with 11 bases in between. The CDR3 reads CASRRNGYQETQYF. CDR3 nucleotides: TGTGCCAGCAGGCGAAATGGCTACCAAGAGACCCAGTACTTC.

The V gene is TRBV19, the J gene TRBJ2-3; D remains unclear. CDR1 and CDR2 from the germline V gene are LNHDA and SQIVND (reference sequence). There are 15 residues in the CDR3. Trimming removed 3 bases from V and 2 bases from J, with 12 bases in between. CDR3 in DNA: TGTGCCAGTAGTATGGAAGTCAGTTACACAGATACGCAGTATTTT. It translates to CASSMEVSYTDTQYF.

J is TRBJ1-4 and V is TRBV19; TRBD1 might be the D (6 bases). The CDR3 is 12 residues long. Per the germline V gene, CDR1 is LNHDA and CDR2 is SQIVND (reference sequence). V was clipped by 8 bases and J by 8 bases, with 12 bases between them. The chain's CDR3 is CASGRGGEKLFF. Here the CDR3 DNA reads TGTGCCAGTGGCAGGGGCGGGGAAAAACTGTTTTTT.

In this sample, this clone turned up a few times. The chain has TRBV7-9 and TRBJ1-6; TRBD1 agrees at 10 bases. The CDR3 has 14 amino acids. CDR1 SEHNR and CDR2 FQNEAQ come from the germline V gene (reference sequence). V trimming: 4 bases; J trimming: 10 bases; junction bases outside the gene matches: 4. The DNA of the CDR3 is TGTGCCAGCAGCTCCGGGACAGGGGTATCACCCCTCCACTTT. Amino acids: CASSSGTGVSPLHF.

A few counts support this clone. Other DNA sequences within the sample encode an identical CDR3. The gene calls are TRBV9 and TRBJ2-3, with 13 bases identical to TRBD2. The CDR3 has 15 residues. Germline CDR1 SGDLS, CDR2 YYNGEE. The V segment lost 2 bases and the J segment 5 bases; nucleotides outside the gene matches: 2. The CDR3 nucleotides read TGTGCCAGCAGCGTCCGACTAGCGGGGGGAGATACGCAGTATTTT. As protein: CASSVRLAGGDTQYF.

This clone occurred a few times. The chain uses TRBV7-9 and TRBJ1-1; D unclear. V was pared by 4 bases and J by 7 bases, with 7 bases between. Germline assignment: CDR1 SEHNR and CDR2 FQNEAQ (reference sequence). The CDR3 runs 11 residues. The CDR3 protein is CASSSRVEAFF. CDR3 sequence (DNA): TGTGCCAGCAGCTCGCGAGTTGAAGCTTTCTTT.

The chain has TRBV6-5 and TRBJ1-6; D call uncertain. Germline V lookup: CDR1 MNHEY, CDR2 SVGAGI. Trimming pared 6 bases from V and 7 bases from J, leaving 10 bases between. CDR3 length: 13 amino acids. The CDR3 DNA is TGTGCCAGCAGGGAGGTGGGGAATTCACCCCTCCACTTT. This translates into CASREVGNSPLHF.

As to this clone: One end of the junction fails to match germline, which may point to a read error. This CDR3 reads CASSLPRTRGASFEQYF. In nucleotides, the CDR3 is TGTGCCAGCAGTTTACCCCGCACCAGGGGCGCTTCCTTCGAGCAGTACTTC. V gene TRBV27 combines with J gene TRBJ2-7; maybe TRBD1 (6 bases). The CDR3 extends over 17 amino acids. From germline, CDR1 is MNHEY and CDR2 SMNVEV (reference sequence).

V gene TRBV19 combines with J gene TRBJ2-5; D is unclear. V was shortened by 3 bases and J by 4 bases, with 9 bases between the two germline ends. This CDR3 has 13 amino acids. Germline CDR1 is LNHDA and CDR2 is SQIVND (reference sequence). CDR3 nucleotide sequence: TGTGCCAGTAGTATGCAGGTCGGAGAGACCCAGTACTTC. The encoded protein is CASSMQVGETQYF.

This clone came up a few times. This CDR3 reads CASSPRLAGGREQFF. The CDR3 bases are TGTGCCAGCAGCCCCCGACTAGCGGGGGGGCGTGAGCAGTTCTTC. The V gene is TRBV14, the J gene TRBJ2-1; 14 nucleotides match TRBD2. V dropped 4 bases and J dropped 9; count of bases not matched to a gene: 5. CDR1 and CDR2 from the germline V gene are SGHDN and FVKESK. The CDR3 sequence is 15 residues long.

CDR3 sequence reads: CASSSGGLETQYF. The CDR3 coding sequence is TGTGCCAGCAGTTCTGGTGGATTGGAGACCCAGTACTTC. V gene TRBV6-6 combines with J gene TRBJ2-5, with no clear D. Trimming pared 4 bases from V and 5 bases from J, leaving 11 bases between. The CDR3 runs 13 residues. Germline-derived CDR1 and CDR2 are MNHNY and SVGAGI (reference sequence).

This clone showed up just a few times. V gene TRBV7-8 combines with J gene TRBJ1-5, with D tentatively TRBD1 (6 bases). The CDR3 is made up of 14 amino acids. Germline V lookup: CDR1 SGHVS, CDR2 FQNEAQ. The V gene lost 2 bases and the J gene lost 9 bases, with 14 bases spanning the gap. CDR3 nucleotides: TGTGCCAGCAGCTTACAACAGGGAGTTTGGCCCCAGCATTTT. It translates to CASSLQQGVWPQHF.

The rearrangement uses TRBV6-1 and TRBJ1-6; D gene unclear. Germline CDR1 and CDR2: MNHNS and SASEGT. This CDR3 has 15 amino acids. Trimming shortened V by 3 bases and J by 0 bases, and 6 bases separated the two germline ends. The CDR3 DNA sequence: TGTGCCAGCAGTGAGGGTGACTCCTATAATTCACCCCTCCACTTT. Amino acids: CASSEGDSYNSPLHF.

This chain joins TRBV13 and TRBJ1-6; D is ambiguous. CDR1 PRHDT and CDR2 FYEKMQ come from the germline V gene (reference sequence). Between the trimmed V and J ends, which lost 0 bases and 3 bases, there was a span of 21 bases. This CDR3 comprises 20 residues. The CDR3 DNA sequence: TGTGCCAGCAGCTTAGGAGGAACCCCGGGTGCAGGCGGCTATAATTCACCCCTCCACTTT. This gives the protein CASSLGGTPGAGGYNSPLHF. Variable domain in full (rest from reference TRBV13 and TRBJ1-6): AAGVIQSPRHLIKEKRETATLKCYPIPRHDTVYWYQQGPGQDPQFLISFYEKMQSDKGSIPDRFSAQQFSDYHSELNMSSLELGDSALYFCASSLGGTPGAGGYNSPLHFGNGTRLTVT.

This clone was seen only a few times. The gene calls are TRBV5-4 and TRBJ1-3, with 9 nucleotides matching TRBD1. The V gene end was trimmed by 3 bases and the J gene end by 3 bases; junction bases not matched to a gene: 1. Germline CDR1 reads SGHNT; CDR2 reads YYREEE (reference sequence). The CDR3 spans 14 residues. The CDR3 DNA sequence: TGTGCCAGCAGCTCGACAGGGGGTGGAAACACCATATATTTT. It specifies CASSSTGGGNTIYF.